The 8 T cell receptor beta chains in this list originate from one sample, sequenced in a study of shared clonotypes between healthy human individuals. TCRdb's table, derived via immunoSEQ multiplex PCR, lists solely in-frame clones and lacks some. The sample has about 1.1 million clones; around 77% are singletons. Sequencing used memory CD4+ T cells from PBMCs. Specified subset: CD45RA-negative fraction. The receptors were sampled from a man aged 18 to 30 in good health. Some clones in this sample may be carry-over from other donors' samples.

The gene calls are TRBV5-4 and TRBJ1-2, with 8 bases matching TRBD1. Trimming at V came to 4 bases and at J to 4 bases, leaving 9 bases not matched to a gene. The germline V gene has CDR1 SGHNT and CDR2 YYREEE (reference sequence). The CDR3 sequence is 15 residues long. In DNA, the CDR3 is TGTGCCAGCAGCCCTTACGGGGGGACAGGCTATGGCTACACCTTC. It specifies CASSPYGGTGYGYTF. The complete variable domain, with remaining parts taken from reference TRBV5-4 and TRBJ1-2, reads ETGVTQSPTHLIKTRGQQVTLRCSSQSGHNTVSWYQQALGQGPQFIFQYYREEENGRGNFPPRFSGLQFPNYSSELNVNALELDDSALYLCASSPYGGTGYGYTFGSGTRLTVV.

Remarks on this clone: This specimen includes other DNA sequences encoding the same CDR3. The chain recombines TRBV29-1 with TRBJ2-3; D not resolved. Germline lookup yields CDR1 SQVTM and CDR2 ANQGSEA. The CDR3 runs to 10 residues. Deletions cut 7 bases from V and 1 base from J, with 3 bases between. CDR3 protein: CSGGTDTQYF. The CDR3, as DNA: TGCAGCGGAGGCACAGATACGCAGTATTTT.

The rearrangement uses TRBV5-1 and TRBJ2-3; 8 bases match TRBD1. This CDR3 region has 15 residues. The germline V gene has CDR1 SGHRS and CDR2 YFSETQ. Trimming at V came to 0 bases and at J to 5 bases, leaving 5 bases not matched to a gene. The CDR3 protein is CASSLAAQGEDTQYF. The CDR3 nucleotides are TGCGCCAGCAGCTTGGCCGCACAGGGGGAAGATACGCAGTATTTT.

The V gene is TRBV21-1, the J gene TRBJ1-5. TRBV21-1 counts as a pseudogene. This CDR3 has 15 amino acids. The CDR3 sequence is CASSKSLLRNQPQHF. The CDR3, as DNA: TGTGCCAGCAGCAAATCGCTTTTGAGAAATCAGCCCCAGCATTTT.

This chain uses TRBV29-1 with TRBJ1-1; TRBD1 aligns across 7 bases. V shed 7 bases, J shed 3 bases, and the junction held 8 bases outside the gene matches. The germline V gene encodes CDR1 SQVTM and CDR2 ANQGSEA. This CDR3 is 13 amino acids long. The CDR3 reads CSGRTGGDTEAFF. The CDR3 nucleotides read TGCAGCGGAAGGACAGGAGGGGACACTGAAGCTTTCTTT.

The chain is built from TRBV2 and TRBJ1-3; TRBD1 aligns across 10 bases. The CDR3 consists of 18 residues. From germline, CDR1 is SNHLY and CDR2 FYNNEI. The V and J ends lost 7 bases and 1 base, in that order; junction bases with no gene match: 13. This chain's CDR3 is CASKAGQGISVSGNTIYF. DNA of the CDR3: TGTGCCAGCAAGGCGGGACAGGGGATCAGTGTGTCTGGAAACACCATATATTTT.

The chain is built from TRBV5-6 and TRBJ2-3; TRBD1 might be the D (6 bases). The CDR3 covers 14 residues. From germline, CDR1 is SGHDT and CDR2 YYEEEE. The ends were cut back, 4 bases at V and 2 bases at J, with 11 bases in the middle. The CDR3 sequence: CASSRGDNTDTQYF. The DNA of the CDR3 is TGTGCCAGCAGCCGAGGGGACAACACAGATACGCAGTATTTT.

This chain connects TRBV15 to TRBJ2-2; tentatively, D is TRBD2 (6 bases). V dropped 4 bases and J dropped 3 bases, with 18 bases sitting between them. The CDR3 is 17 residues long. Germline loops: CDR1 LNHNV, CDR2 YYDKDF (reference sequence). DNA of the CDR3: TGTGCCACCAGCACGGAGGGGCGGACAAGCGACACCGGGGAGCTGTTTTTT. Its protein product is CATSTEGRTSDTGELFF.